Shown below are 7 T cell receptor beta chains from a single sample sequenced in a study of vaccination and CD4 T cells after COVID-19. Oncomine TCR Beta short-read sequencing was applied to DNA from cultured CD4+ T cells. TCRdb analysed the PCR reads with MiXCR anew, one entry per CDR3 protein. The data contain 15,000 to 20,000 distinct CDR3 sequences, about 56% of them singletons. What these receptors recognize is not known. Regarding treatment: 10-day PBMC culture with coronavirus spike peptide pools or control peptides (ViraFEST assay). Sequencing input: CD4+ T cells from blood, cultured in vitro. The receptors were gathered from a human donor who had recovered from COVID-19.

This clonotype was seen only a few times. The DNA for the CDR3 is TGCAGTGCTAGAAAGGGGGAGGCGGGCACAGATACGCAGTATTTT. It translates to CSARKGEAGTDTQYF. This chain connects TRBV20-1 to TRBJ2-3; TRBD1 or TRBD2 may be the D gene (6 bases each). Germline values: CDR1 DFQATT, CDR2 SNEGSKA (reference sequence). The CDR3 sequence is 15 residues long. Trimming stripped 2 bases from V and 1 base from J, with 13 bases between.

In nucleotides, the CDR3 is TGTGCCAGCTCACTAATGGACAGGGGAAACGGGGAGCTGTTTTTT. Translated, it gives CASSLMDRGNGELFF. The chain combines TRBV18 with TRBJ2-2; 9 positions match TRBD1. The trim removed 4 bases at V and 7 bases at J, leaving 7 bases unmatched. The germline CDR1 and CDR2 sequences are KGHSH and LQKENI. The CDR3 runs 15 residues.

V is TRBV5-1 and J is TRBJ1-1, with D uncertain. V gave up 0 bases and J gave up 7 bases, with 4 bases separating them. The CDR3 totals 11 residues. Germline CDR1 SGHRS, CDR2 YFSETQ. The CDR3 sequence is CASSLGFEAFF. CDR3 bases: TGCGCCAGCAGCTTGGGCTTTGAAGCTTTCTTT.

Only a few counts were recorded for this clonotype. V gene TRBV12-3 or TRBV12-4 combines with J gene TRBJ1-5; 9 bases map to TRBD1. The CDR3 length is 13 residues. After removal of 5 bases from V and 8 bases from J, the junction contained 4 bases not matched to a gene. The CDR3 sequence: CASSRDRVKPQHF. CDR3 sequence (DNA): TGTGCCAGCAGTAGGGACAGGGTTAAGCCCCAGCATTTT.

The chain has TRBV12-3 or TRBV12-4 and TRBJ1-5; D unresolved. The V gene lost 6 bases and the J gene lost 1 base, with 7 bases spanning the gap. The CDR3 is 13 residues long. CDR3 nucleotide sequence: TGTGCCAGCAGCCTCACGAGCAATCAGCCCCAGCATTTT. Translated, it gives CASSLTSNQPQHF.

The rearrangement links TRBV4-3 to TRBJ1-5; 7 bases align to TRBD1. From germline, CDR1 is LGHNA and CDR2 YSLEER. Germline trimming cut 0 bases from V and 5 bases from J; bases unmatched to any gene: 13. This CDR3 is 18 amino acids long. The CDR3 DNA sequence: TGCGCCAGCAGCCAAGAATTCTACAGGGGCAATTCATATCAGCCCCAGCATTTT. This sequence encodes CASSQEFYRGNSYQPQHF.

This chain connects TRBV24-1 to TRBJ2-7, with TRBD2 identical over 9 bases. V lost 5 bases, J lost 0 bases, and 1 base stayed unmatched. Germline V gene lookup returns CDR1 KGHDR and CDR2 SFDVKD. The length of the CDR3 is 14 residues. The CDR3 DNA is TGTGCCACCAGTGCTAGCGGGAACTCCTACGAGCAGTACTTC. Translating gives CATSASGNSYEQYF.